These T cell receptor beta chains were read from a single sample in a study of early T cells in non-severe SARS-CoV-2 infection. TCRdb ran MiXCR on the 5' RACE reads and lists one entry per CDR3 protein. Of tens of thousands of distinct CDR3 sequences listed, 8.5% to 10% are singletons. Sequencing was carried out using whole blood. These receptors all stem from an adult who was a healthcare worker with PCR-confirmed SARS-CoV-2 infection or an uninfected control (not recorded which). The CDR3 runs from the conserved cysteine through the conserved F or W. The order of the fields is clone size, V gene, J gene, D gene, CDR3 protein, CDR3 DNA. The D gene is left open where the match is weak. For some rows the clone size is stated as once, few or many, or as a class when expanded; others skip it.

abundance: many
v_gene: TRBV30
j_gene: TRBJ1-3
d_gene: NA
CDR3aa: CAYILQGGGNTIYF
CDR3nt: TGTGCCTATATTTTACAGGGTGGAGGAAACACCATATATTTT

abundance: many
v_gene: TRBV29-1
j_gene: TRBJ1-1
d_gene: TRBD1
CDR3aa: CSVESTGGTEAFF
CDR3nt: TGCAGCGTTGAATCAACAGGGGGCACTGAAGCTTTCTTT

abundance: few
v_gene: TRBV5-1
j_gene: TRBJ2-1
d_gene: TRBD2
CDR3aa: CASSPGLAGDLNEQFF
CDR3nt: TGCGCCAGCAGCCCGGGACTAGCGGGAGACTTAAATGAGCAGTTCTTC

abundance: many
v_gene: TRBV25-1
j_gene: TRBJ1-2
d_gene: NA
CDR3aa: CASSVTAFYGYTF
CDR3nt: TGTGCCAGCAGTGTGACAGCCTTCTATGGCTACACCTTC

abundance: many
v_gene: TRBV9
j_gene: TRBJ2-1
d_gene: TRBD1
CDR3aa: CASSVDRGPYNEQFF
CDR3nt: TGTGCCAGCAGCGTCGACAGGGGTCCCTACAATGAGCAGTTCTTC

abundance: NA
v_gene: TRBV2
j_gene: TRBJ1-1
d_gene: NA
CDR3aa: CASSENPPNAEAFF
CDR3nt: TGTGCCAGCAGTGAGAACCCACCTAACGCGGAAGCTTTCTTT

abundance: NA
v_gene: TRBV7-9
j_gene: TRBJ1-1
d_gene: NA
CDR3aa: CASSHRGKLRNTEAFF
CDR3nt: TGTGCCAGCAGCCATAGGGGCAAGTTACGGAACACTGAAGCTTTCTTT

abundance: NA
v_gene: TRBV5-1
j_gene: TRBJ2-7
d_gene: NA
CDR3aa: CASSLLGSTYEQYF
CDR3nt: TGCGCCAGCAGCTTGTTAGGATCCACCTACGAGCAGTACTTC

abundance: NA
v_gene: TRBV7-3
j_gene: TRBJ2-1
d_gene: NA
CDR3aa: CASSPVAGTAREQFF
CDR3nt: TGTGCCAGCAGCCCTGTAGCAGGCACGGCACGTGAGCAGTTCTTC

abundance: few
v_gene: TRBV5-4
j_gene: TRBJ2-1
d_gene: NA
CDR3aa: CASSFGGSTYNEQFF
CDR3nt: TGTGCCAGCAGCTTCGGTGGGTCCACCTACAATGAGCAGTTCTTC

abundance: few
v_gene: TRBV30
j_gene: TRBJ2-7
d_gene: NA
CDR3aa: CAWSLAIGGGYEQYF
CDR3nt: TGTGCCTGGAGTTTGGCAATCGGTGGGGGGTACGAGCAGTACTTC

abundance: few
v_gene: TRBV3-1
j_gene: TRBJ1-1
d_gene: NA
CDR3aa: CASSQRVSEAFF
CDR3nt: TGTGCCAGCAGCCAACGGGTCTCTGAAGCTTTCTTT

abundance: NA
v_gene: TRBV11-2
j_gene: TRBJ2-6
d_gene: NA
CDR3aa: CASSQGWVGAGANVLTF
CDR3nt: TGTGCCAGCAGCCAAGGATGGGTAGGCGCTGGGGCCAACGTCCTGACTTTC

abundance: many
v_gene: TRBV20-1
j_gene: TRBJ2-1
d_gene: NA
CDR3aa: CSARGQHLSYNEQFF
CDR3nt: TGCAGTGCTAGAGGGCAACACCTCTCCTACAATGAGCAGTTCTTC

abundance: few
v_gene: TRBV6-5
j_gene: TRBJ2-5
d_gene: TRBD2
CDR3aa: CASSKRESETQYF
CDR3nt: TGTGCCAGCTCAAAGCGGGAGAGCGAGACCCAGTACTTC

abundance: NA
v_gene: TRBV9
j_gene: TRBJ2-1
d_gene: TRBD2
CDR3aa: CASSVVPAGDSYNEQFF
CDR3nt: TGTGCCAGCAGCGTAGTTCCAGCGGGAGACTCCTACAATGAGCAGTTCTTC

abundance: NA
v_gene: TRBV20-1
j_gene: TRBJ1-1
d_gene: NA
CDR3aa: CSARVGLHTEAFF
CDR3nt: TGCAGTGCTAGAGTTGGCCTTCATACTGAAGCTTTCTTT

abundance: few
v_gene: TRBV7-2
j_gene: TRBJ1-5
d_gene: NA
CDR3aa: CASSLPGDRQPQHF
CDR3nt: TGTGCCAGCAGCTTACCAGGGGACCGCCAGCCCCAGCATTTT

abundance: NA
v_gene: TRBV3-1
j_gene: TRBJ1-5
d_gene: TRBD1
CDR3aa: CASSQGDRANQPQHF
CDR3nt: TGTGCCAGCAGCCAAGGGGACAGGGCAAATCAGCCCCAGCATTTT

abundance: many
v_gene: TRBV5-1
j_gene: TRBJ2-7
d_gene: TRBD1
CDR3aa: CASSSDRADKVEQYF
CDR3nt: TGCGCCAGCAGCTCGGACAGGGCTGACAAAGTCGAGCAGTACTTC

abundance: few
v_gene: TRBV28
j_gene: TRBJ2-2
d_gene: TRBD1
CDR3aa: CASRSTGERTGELFF
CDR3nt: TGTGCCAGCAGATCAACAGGGGAGAGAACCGGGGAGCTGTTTTTT

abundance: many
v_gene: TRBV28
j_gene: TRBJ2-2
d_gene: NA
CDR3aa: CATGARSRTGELFF
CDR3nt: TGTGCCACCGGGGCTCGGTCGAGGACCGGGGAGCTGTTTTTT

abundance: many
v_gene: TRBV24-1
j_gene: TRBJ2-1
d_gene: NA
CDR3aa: CATSDFGSSYNEQFF
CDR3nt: TGTGCCACCAGTGATTTTGGAAGCTCCTACAATGAGCAGTTCTTC

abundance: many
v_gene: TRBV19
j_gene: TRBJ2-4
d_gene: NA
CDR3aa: CASSISQPLAKNIQYF
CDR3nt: TGTGCCAGTAGTATTAGTCAGCCCCTAGCCAAAAACATTCAGTACTTC

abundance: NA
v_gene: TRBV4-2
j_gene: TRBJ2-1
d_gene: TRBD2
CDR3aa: CASSQESTSGYNEQFF
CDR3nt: TGTGCCAGCAGCCAAGAGAGCACTAGCGGATACAATGAGCAGTTCTTC

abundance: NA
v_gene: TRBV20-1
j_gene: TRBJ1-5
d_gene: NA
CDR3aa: CSTRDSLAAGQNQPQHF
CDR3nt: TGCAGTACTAGAGATAGCTTGGCGGCAGGACAGAATCAGCCCCAGCATTTT

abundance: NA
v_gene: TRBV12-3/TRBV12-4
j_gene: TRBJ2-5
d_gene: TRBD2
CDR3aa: CASSLTPPLAGGIQETQYF
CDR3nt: TGTGCCAGCAGTTTAACCCCTCCACTAGCGGGAGGGATACAAGAGACCCAGTACTTC

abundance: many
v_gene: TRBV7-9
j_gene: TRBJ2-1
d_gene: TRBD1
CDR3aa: CASSLALTGLYNEQFF
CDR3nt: TGTGCCAGCAGCTTAGCCCTGACAGGGTTATACAATGAGCAGTTCTTC

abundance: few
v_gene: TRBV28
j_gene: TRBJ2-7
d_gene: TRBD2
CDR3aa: CASSPAASGSYEQYF
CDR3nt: TGTGCCAGCAGCCCAGCGGCTAGCGGGAGCTACGAGCAGTACTTC

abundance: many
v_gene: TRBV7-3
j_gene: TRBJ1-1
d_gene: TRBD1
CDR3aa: CASSSHSGTGIDTEAFF
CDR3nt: TGTGCCAGCAGCTCTCATTCCGGGACAGGGATCGACACTGAAGCTTTCTTT

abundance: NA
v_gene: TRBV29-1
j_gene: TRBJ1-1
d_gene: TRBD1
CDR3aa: CSVAGTVNTEAFF
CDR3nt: TGCAGCGTTGCCGGGACAGTGAACACTGAAGCTTTCTTT